Listed below are T cell receptor beta chains from one sample, sequenced in a study of cytomegalovirus exposure and HLA in healthy donors. Assay: immunoSEQ multiplex PCR; the TCRdb copy retains only in-frame clones and omits some. Of 110,000 to 150,000 clones in the sample, 70% were seen once. Sequencing was done on a sample of PBMCs. These receptors originate from a woman aged 55-69 years in good health and CMV-seropositive. Each CDR3 is given with its conserved first and last residue. The D gene is left open where the match is weak. For some rows the clone size is stated as once, few or many, or as a class when expanded; others skip it.

clone_size	v_call	d_call	j_call	cdr3_nt	cdr3_aa
NA	TRBV5-1	TRBD1	TRBJ2-6	TGCGCCAGCAGCGGGACAGCTGGGGCCAACGTCCTGACTTTC	CASSGTAGANVLTF
NA	TRBV9	NA	TRBJ2-7	TGTGCCAGCAGCGCGGGATCCACCTACGAGCAGTACTTC	CASSAGSTYEQYF
few	TRBV2	TRBD2	TRBJ2-7	TGTGCCAGCAGTGAACGGCTAGCGGGGGAGCAGTACTTC	CASSERLAGEQYF
NA	TRBV5-1	NA	TRBJ2-2	TGCGCCAGCAGCTTCGCAGGGCAAACCGGGGAGCTGTTTTTT	CASSFAGQTGELFF
few	TRBV10-3	TRBD2	TRBJ2-1	TGTGCCACCAGACTAGCGGGAGATGGCAATGAGCAGTTCTTC	CATRLAGDGNEQFF
NA	TRBV7-8	TRBD2	TRBJ2-7	TGTGCCAGCAGCTTAGATAGGCTAGCGGCCACCTACGAGCAGTACTTC	CASSLDRLAATYEQYF
NA	TRBV28	TRBD1	TRBJ1-1	TGTGCCAGCAGCCGCGGGGACAGGCTGTACACTGAAGCTTTCTTT	CASSRGDRLYTEAFF
NA	TRBV28	NA	TRBJ1-1	TGTGCCAGCGACAGTAGCACTGAAGCTTTCTTT	CASDSSTEAFF
NA	TRBV18	NA	TRBJ1-1	TGTGCCAGCTCACCAGCGGGACGACAGAACACTGAAGCTTTCTTT	CASSPAGRQNTEAFF
NA	TRBV9	TRBD2	TRBJ2-5	TGTGCCAGCAGCGTAGAGGGACTAGCGGGAGAGACCCAGTACTTC	CASSVEGLAGETQYF
NA	TRBV5-4	NA	TRBJ1-2	TGTGCCAGCAGCTTGGAACAGAACTATGGCTACACCTTC	CASSLEQNYGYTF
NA	TRBV7-6	TRBD1	TRBJ2-3	TGTGCCAGCAGCTTAGCGGGACAGGGGTCCCTCACAGATACGCAGTATTTT	CASSLAGQGSLTDTQYF
NA	TRBV6-7	TRBD2	TRBJ2-5	TGTGCCGCCGGGGGGGGCGGGGTTCAAGAGACCCAGTACTTC	CAAGGGGVQETQYF
NA	TRBV19	NA	TRBJ1-2	TGTGCCAGTAGTAGCGGTTTCTCCTATGGCTACACCTTC	CASSSGFSYGYTF
NA	TRBV7-3	NA	TRBJ1-2	TGTGCCAGCAGCTCCCAGGGGAACTATGGCTACACCTTC	CASSSQGNYGYTF
NA	TRBV5-4	TRBD1	TRBJ1-4	TGTGCCAGCAGCTTGGGCCCGACAGGGAAGGTTAATGAAAAACTGTTTTTT	CASSLGPTGKVNEKLFF
NA	TRBV10-3	TRBD1	TRBJ2-1	TGTGCCATCAGTGAGCGGACAGGGGGGAATACGGGGCAGTTCTTC	CAISERTGGNTGQFF
NA	TRBV29-1	NA	TRBJ1-1	TGCAGCGCCGACATCATGAACACTGAAGCTTTCTTT	CSADIMNTEAFF
NA	TRBV6-5	NA	TRBJ2-3	TGTGCCAGCAGTTACGACAGCATAGATACGCAGTATTTT	CASSYDSIDTQYF
few	TRBV28	TRBD1	TRBJ2-7	TGTGCCAGCAGTCCCCTACAGGGGGCAATATACGAGCAGTACTTC	CASSPLQGAIYEQYF
NA	TRBV7-7	TRBD2	TRBJ2-7	TGTGCCAGCAGCTTCTGGACTAGCGGGAGTTGCTACGAGCAGTACTTC	CASSFWTSGSCYEQYF
NA	TRBV5-1	TRBD2	TRBJ2-7	TGCGCCAGCAGCCATAGCGGGCCTACCTACGAGCAGTACTTC	CASSHSGPTYEQYF
NA	TRBV14	NA	TRBJ1-2	TGTGCCAGCAGCCCCGGGGAAAAGTGGAGGGGCTACACCTTC	CASSPGEKWRGYTF
NA	TRBV7-7	NA	TRBJ2-5	TGTGCCAGCAGCTTAGAGTCAGGATCCCAAGAGACCCAGTACTTC	CASSLESGSQETQYF
once	TRBV5-1	NA	TRBJ1-4	TGCGCCAGCAGCCAAGGAGGGGCAATTAATGAAAAACTGTTTTTT	CASSQGGAINEKLFF
NA	TRBV7-3	TRBD2	TRBJ2-5	TGTGCCAGCAGCCCTCTAGCGGCCGGTCGAGAGACCCAGTACTTC	CASSPLAAGRETQYF
NA	TRBV6-5	NA	TRBJ1-1	TGTGCCAGCAGCCGAGGGCAAAACACTGAAGCTTTCTTT	CASSRGQNTEAFF
NA	TRBV4-2	TRBD1	TRBJ2-2	TGTGCCAGCAGCCAATTGGGGCGGACAGGGGGCACCGGGGAGCTGTTTTTT	CASSQLGRTGGTGELFF
NA	TRBV7-9	TRBD1	TRBJ2-5	TGTGCCAGCAGCTTAGCAGAAACAGGGGGAGAGACCCAGTACTTC	CASSLAETGGETQYF
NA	TRBV18	TRBD1	TRBJ2-5	TGTGCCAGCTCACCCCCCGGGACAGCCCCAGGGGAGACCCAGTACTTC	CASSPPGTAPGETQYF
NA	TRBV30	NA	TRBJ2-2	TGTGCCTGGACCGGGTCGCAGATCGCGAACACCGGGGAGCTGTTTTTT	CAWTGSQIANTGELFF
NA	TRBV9	TRBD2	TRBJ2-1	TGTGCCAGCAGCGTAGGGGGACTAGCCGGCAGGGATGAGCAGTTCTTC	CASSVGGLAGRDEQFF
NA	TRBV30	NA	TRBJ2-2	TGTGCCTGGAGTGGCAGGGTCACCGGGGAGCTGTTTTTT	CAWSGRVTGELFF
NA	TRBV6-5	NA	TRBJ1-5	TGTGCCAGCAGGACGACAGGAGGCAGCAATCAGCCCCAGCATTTT	CASRTTGGSNQPQHF
NA	TRBV6-5	TRBD2	TRBJ2-5	TGTGCCAGCAGGCCTAGCGGGAGAGAGACCCAGTACTTC	CASRPSGRETQYF
few	TRBV7-9	TRBD1	TRBJ1-5	TGTGCCAGCAGTAAGAATACCGGGACAGGCTACAATCAGCCCCAGCATTTT	CASSKNTGTGYNQPQHF
NA	TRBV6-5	TRBD2	TRBJ2-7	TGTGCCAGCAGTGTACTAGCGGGAGCAGCCGAGCAGTACTTC	CASSVLAGAAEQYF
NA	TRBV11-2	TRBD1	TRBJ2-2	TGTGCCAGCATCTCGACAGGGACCGGGGAGCTGTTTTTT	CASISTGTGELFF
NA	TRBV6-5	NA	TRBJ2-5	TGTGCCAGCAGCCGGGAAGTCCAAGAGACCCAGTACTTC	CASSREVQETQYF
NA	TRBV6-5	NA	TRBJ1-1	TGTGCCAGCAGTTCCCCCGGGACATATGAAGCTTTCTTT	CASSSPGTYEAFF
NA	TRBV11-2	NA	TRBJ2-1	TGTGCCAGCAGCGGGGACATTTTCTCCTACAATGAGCAGTTCTTC	CASSGDIFSYNEQFF
NA	TRBV29-1	TRBD2	TRBJ2-2	TGCAGCGTTGGTCCCTGGACTAGCGGGGGGAGAGGGGAGCTGTTTTTT	CSVGPWTSGGRGELFF
NA	TRBV11-2	TRBD1	TRBJ2-1	TGTGCCAGCAGCCACCTAGGGACAGGCAATGAGCAGTTCTTC	CASSHLGTGNEQFF
few	TRBV5-1	NA	TRBJ1-1	TGCGCCAGCAGCTTGCAGAACACTGAAGCTTTCTTT	CASSLQNTEAFF
NA	TRBV7-9	TRBD1	TRBJ2-5	TGTGCCAGCAGCCGAGCGATGGGACAGGGGGCGGAGACCCAGTACTTC	CASSRAMGQGAETQYF
NA	TRBV15	NA	TRBJ2-2	TGTGCCACCAGCAGAGATGGAGGCGGGGAGCTGTTTTTT	CATSRDGGGELFF
NA	TRBV30	NA	TRBJ2-4	TGTGCCTGGGGTGGAACTAGCGCCAAAAACATTCAGTACTTC	CAWGGTSAKNIQYF
NA	TRBV5-1	TRBD2	TRBJ2-3	TGCGCCAGCAGCAATAGCGGGAACACAGATACGCAGTATTTT	CASSNSGNTDTQYF
NA	TRBV29-1	NA	TRBJ2-5	TGCAGCGTTGAAGAAAGGGGGGGGGACGGGGAGACCCAGTACTTC	CSVEERGGDGETQYF
NA	TRBV6-6	NA	TRBJ2-1	TGTGCCACCTCTAGGGAGGGGGTCTCCTACAATGAGCAGTTCTTC	CATSREGVSYNEQFF
NA	TRBV5-6	NA	TRBJ2-3	TGTGCCAGCAGCTTCTGGGGGGAAGCAGATACGCAGTATTTT	CASSFWGEADTQYF
few	TRBV25-1	TRBD2	TRBJ2-1	TGTGCCAGCAGTGAGGGGAGCGGGGGGAGCCTTACGGATGAGCAGTTCTTC	CASSEGSGGSLTDEQFF
few	TRBV28	NA	TRBJ1-1	TGTGCCAGCAGCCAAGGGGTTGTCGAAGCTTTCTTT	CASSQGVVEAFF
NA	TRBV10-3	TRBD2	TRBJ2-2	TGTGCCATCAGGGGACTAGCGGGAGGGCCGTGGGGCACCGGGGAGCTGTTTTTT	CAIRGLAGGPWGTGELFF
once	TRBV7-8	NA	TRBJ1-1	TGTGCCAGCAGCTTATCTTCGGTGAACACTGAAGCTTTCTTT	CASSLSSVNTEAFF